The T cell receptor beta chain under discussion was sequenced for a study of shared clonotypes between healthy human individuals. Assay: immunoSEQ multiplex PCR; the TCRdb copy retains only in-frame clones and omits some. The top ten clones hold about 10% of a sample with just under 350,000 clones, about 73% of them seen once. Sample: memory CD4+ T cells sorted from blood. The subset is: CD45RA-negative fraction. This TCR derives from a man between 25 and 39 years old in good health.

The CDR3 reads CARSLGSGGYGYTF. The CDR3 bases are TGTGCCAGAAGCTTGGGTTCAGGGGGCTATGGCTACACCTTC. This chain links TRBV5-3 with TRBJ1-2; 7 bases are shared with TRBD1. TRBV5-3 is recorded as an ORF, its role being uncertain. The CDR3 consists of 14 residues. The trim removed 0 bases at V and 4 bases at J, leaving 3 bases unmatched.